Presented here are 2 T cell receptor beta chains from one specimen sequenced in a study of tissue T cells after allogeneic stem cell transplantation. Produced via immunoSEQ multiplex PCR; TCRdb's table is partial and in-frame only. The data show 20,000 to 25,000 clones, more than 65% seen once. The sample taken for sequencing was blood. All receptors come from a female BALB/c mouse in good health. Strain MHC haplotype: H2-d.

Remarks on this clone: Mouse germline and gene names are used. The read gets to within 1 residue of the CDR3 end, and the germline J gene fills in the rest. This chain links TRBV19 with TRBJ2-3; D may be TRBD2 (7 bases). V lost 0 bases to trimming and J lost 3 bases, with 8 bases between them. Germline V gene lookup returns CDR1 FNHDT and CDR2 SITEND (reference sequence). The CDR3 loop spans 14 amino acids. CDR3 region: CASSIEGGAETLYF. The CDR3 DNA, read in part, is TGTGCCAGCAGTATAGAGGGGGGCGCAGAAACGCTGTAT. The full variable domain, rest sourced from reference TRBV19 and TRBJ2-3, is GGIITQTPKFLIGQEGQKLTLKCQQNFNHDTMYWYRQDSGKGLRLIYYSITENDLQKGDLSEGYDASREKKSSFSLTVTSAQKNEMAVFLCASSIEGGAETLYFGSGTRLTVL.

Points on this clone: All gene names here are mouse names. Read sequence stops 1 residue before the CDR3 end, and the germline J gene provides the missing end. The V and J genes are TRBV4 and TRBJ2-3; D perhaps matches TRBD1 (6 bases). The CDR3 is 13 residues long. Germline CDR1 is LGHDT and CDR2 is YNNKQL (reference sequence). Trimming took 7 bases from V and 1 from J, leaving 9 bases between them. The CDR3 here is CASKQGGAETLYF. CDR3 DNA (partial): TGTGCCAGCAAACAGGGAGGTGCAGAAACGCTGTAT.